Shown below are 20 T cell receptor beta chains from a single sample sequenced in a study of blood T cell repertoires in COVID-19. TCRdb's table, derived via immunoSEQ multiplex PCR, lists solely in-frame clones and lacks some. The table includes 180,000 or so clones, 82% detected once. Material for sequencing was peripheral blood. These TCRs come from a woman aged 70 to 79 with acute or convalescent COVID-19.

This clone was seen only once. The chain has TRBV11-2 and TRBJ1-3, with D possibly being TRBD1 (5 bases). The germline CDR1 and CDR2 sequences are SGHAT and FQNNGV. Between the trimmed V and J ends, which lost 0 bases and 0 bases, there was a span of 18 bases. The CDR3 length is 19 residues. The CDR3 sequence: CASSLDELGAMLSGNTIYF. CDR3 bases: TGTGCCAGCAGCTTAGACGAGTTAGGGGCCATGCTCTCTGGAAACACCATATATTTT. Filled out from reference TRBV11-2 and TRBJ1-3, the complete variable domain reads EAGVAQSPRYKIIEKRQSVAFWCNPISGHATLYWYQQILGQGPKLLIQFQNNGVVDDSQLPKDRFSAERLKGVDSTLKIQPAKLEDSAVYLCASSLDELGAMLSGNTIYFGEGSWLTVV.

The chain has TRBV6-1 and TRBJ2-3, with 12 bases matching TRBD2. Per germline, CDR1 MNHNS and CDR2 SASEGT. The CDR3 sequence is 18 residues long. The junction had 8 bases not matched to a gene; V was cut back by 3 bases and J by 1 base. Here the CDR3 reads CASSDYPRTSGGTDTQYF. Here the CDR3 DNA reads TGTGCCAGCAGTGATTACCCTCGGACTAGCGGGGGCACAGATACGCAGTATTTT.

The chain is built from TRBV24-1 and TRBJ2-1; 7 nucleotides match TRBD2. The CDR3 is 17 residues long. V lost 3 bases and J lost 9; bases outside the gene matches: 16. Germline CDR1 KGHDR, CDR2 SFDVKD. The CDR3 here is CATSDPRGAGRALEQFF. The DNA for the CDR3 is TGTGCCACCAGTGATCCCCGCGGGGCTGGGAGGGCCCTTGAGCAGTTCTTC.

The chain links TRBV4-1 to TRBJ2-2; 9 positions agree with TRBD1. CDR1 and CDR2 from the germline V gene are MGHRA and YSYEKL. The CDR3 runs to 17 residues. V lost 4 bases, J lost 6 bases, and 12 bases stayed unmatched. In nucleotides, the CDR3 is TGCGCCAGCAGCCGGAATACAGGGGGCGCCTGGTCCGGGGAGCTGTTTTTT. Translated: CASSRNTGGAWSGELFF.

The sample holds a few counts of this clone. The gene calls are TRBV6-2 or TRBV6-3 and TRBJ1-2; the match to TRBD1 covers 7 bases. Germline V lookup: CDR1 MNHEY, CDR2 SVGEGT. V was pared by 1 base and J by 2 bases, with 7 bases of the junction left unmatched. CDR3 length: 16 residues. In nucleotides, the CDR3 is TGTGCCAGCAGTTACTTCGGGACAGTGTTAAACTATGGCTACACCTTC. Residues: CASSYFGTVLNYGYTF.

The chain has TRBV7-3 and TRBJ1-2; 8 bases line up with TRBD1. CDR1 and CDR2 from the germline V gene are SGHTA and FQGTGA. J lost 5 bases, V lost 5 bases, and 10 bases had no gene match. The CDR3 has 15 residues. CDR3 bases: TGTGCCAGCAGCCCCGATGGACAGGGAGGGTATGGCTACACCTTC. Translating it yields CASSPDGQGGYGYTF.

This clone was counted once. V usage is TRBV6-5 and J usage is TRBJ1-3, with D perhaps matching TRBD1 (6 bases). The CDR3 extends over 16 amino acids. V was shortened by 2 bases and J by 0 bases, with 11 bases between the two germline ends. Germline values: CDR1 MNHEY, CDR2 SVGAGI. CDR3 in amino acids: CASSYGQPSSGNTIYF. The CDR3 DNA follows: TGTGCCAGCAGTTACGGACAGCCCAGCTCTGGAAACACCATATATTTT.

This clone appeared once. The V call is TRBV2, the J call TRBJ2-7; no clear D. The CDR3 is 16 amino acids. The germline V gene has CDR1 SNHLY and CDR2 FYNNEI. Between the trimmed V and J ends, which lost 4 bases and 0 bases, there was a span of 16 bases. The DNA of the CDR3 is TGTGCCAGCAGTGCCCCTGCTACCTCCCTCTCCTACGAGCAGTACTTC. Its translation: CASSAPATSLSYEQYF.

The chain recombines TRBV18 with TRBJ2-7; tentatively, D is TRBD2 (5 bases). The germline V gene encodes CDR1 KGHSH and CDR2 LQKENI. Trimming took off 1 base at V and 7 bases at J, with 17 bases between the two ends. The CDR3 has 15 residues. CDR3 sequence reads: CASSPLDSIQGEQYF. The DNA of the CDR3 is TGTGCCAGCTCACCACTGGACTCCATCCAAGGGGAGCAGTACTTC.

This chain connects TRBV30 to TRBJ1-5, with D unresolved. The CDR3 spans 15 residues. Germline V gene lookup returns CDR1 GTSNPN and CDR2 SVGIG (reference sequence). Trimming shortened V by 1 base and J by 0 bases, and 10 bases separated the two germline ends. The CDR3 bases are TGTGCCTGGAGTGGGGCCAGTTATAGCAATCAGCCCCAGCATTTT. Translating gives CAWSGASYSNQPQHF.

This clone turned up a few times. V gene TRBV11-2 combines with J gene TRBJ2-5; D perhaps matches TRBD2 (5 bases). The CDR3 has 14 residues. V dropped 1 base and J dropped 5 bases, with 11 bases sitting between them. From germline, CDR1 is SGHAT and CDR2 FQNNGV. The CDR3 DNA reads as TGTGCCAGCAGCTTAGCGGGGATGCGGGAGACCCAGTACTTC. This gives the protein CASSLAGMRETQYF. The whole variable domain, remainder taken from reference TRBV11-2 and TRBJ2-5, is EAGVAQSPRYKIIEKRQSVAFWCNPISGHATLYWYQQILGQGPKLLIQFQNNGVVDDSQLPKDRFSAERLKGVDSTLKIQPAKLEDSAVYLCASSLAGMRETQYFGPGTRLLVL.

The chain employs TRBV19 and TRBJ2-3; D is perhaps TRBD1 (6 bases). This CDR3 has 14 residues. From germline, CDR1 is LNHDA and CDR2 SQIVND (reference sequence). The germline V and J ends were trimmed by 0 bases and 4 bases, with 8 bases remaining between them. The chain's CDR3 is CASSIDRGADTQYF. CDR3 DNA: TGTGCCAGTAGTATAGACAGGGGCGCAGATACGCAGTATTTT.

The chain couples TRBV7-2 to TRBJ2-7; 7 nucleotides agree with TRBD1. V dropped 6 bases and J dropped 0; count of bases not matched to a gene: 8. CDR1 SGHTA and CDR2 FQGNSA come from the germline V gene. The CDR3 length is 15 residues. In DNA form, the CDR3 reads TGTGCCAGCAGTCGGGACAGTCCCCCCTCCTACGAGCAGTACTTC. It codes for CASSRDSPPSYEQYF.

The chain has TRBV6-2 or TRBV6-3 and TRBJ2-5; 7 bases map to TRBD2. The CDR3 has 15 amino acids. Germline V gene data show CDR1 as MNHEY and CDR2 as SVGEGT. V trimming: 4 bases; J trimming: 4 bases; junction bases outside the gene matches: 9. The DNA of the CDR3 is TGTGCCAGCAGTTTACCCAGCGGGGTTCGAGAGACCCAGTACTTC. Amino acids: CASSLPSGVRETQYF.

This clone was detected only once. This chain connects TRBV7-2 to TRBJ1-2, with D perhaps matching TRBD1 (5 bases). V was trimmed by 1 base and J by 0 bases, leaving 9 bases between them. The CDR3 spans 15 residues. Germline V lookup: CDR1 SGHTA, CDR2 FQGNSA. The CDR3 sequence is CASSLGQNANYGYTF. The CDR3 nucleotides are TGTGCCAGCAGCTTAGGACAGAATGCTAACTATGGCTACACCTTC.

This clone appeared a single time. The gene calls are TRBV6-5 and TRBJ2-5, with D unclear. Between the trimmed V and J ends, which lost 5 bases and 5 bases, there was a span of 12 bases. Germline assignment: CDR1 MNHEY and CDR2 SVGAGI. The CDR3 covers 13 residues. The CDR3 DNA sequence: TGTGCCAGCAGTCTGACAAGTTCGGAGACCCAGTACTTC. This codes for CASSLTSSETQYF.

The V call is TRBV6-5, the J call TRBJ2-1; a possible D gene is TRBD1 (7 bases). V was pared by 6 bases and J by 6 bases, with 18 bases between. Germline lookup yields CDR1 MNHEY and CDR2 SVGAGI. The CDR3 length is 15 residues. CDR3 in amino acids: CASRAGQGEGNEQFF. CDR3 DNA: TGTGCCAGCAGGGCGGGGCAGGGGGAAGGCAATGAGCAGTTCTTC.

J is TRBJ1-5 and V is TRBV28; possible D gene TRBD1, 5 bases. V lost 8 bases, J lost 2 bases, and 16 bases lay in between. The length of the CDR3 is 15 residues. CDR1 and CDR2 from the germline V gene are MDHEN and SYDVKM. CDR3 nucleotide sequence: TGTGCCAGCGCGGGACCTCTGAAGGGCAATCAGCCCCAGCATTTT. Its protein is CASAGPLKGNQPQHF.

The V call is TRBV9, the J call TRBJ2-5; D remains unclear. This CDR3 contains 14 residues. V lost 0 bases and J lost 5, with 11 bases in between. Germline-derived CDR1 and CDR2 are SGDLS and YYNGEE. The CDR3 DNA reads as TGTGCCAGCAGCGTAGGCTTTTCACAGGAGACCCAGTACTTC. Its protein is CASSVGFSQETQYF. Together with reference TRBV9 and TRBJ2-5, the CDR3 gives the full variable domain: DSGVTQTPKHLITATGQRVTLRCSPRSGDLSVYWYQQSLDQGLQFLIQYYNGEERAKGNILERFSAQQFPDLHSELNLSSLELGDSALYFCASSVGFSQETQYFGPGTRLLVL.

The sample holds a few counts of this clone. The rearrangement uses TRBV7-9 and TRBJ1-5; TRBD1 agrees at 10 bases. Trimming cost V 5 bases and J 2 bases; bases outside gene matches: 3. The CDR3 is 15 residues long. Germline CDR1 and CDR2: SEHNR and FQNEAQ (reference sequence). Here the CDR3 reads CASSAGTGGNQPQHF. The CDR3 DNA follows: TGTGCCAGCAGCGCCGGGACAGGGGGCAATCAGCCCCAGCATTTT.